Below, 26 T cell receptor beta chains from the same sample are listed, as sequenced in a study of shared clonotypes between healthy human individuals. Repertoires were generated with immunoSEQ multiplex PCR, while TCRdb's copy carries only in-frame clones and drops some. The table has some 550,000 clones, roughly 97% seen once; the top ten hold around 0.058%. Source material: naive CD4+ T cells sorted from blood. Subset specified: CD45RA+ positively selected. The origin of the receptors is a woman in her 30s in good health.

The chain is built from TRBV19 and TRBJ2-3, with 8 bases aligning to TRBD2. Germline V gene lookup returns CDR1 LNHDA and CDR2 SQIVND (reference sequence). The CDR3 consists of 14 residues. Unmatched junction bases numbered 12, after V lost 6 bases and J lost 10 bases. The CDR3 nucleotides are TGTGCCAGTAGCCCGGGACTAGTGGGCGAGGCGCAGTATTTT. It specifies CASSPGLVGEAQYF.

The V and J genes are TRBV7-9 and TRBJ2-7, with 7 bases matching TRBD2. Germline V gene lookup returns CDR1 SEHNR and CDR2 FQNEAQ (reference sequence). With 2 bases clipped from V and 1 base from J, the junction kept 2 bases outside the gene matches. This CDR3 spans 14 amino acids. CDR3 amino acids: CASSLKRESYEQYF. CDR3 nucleotide sequence: TGTGCCAGCAGCTTAAAGCGGGAATCCTACGAGCAGTACTTC.

The rearrangement joins TRBV28 to TRBJ2-1, with 12 bases matching TRBD2. This CDR3 comprises 14 residues. The germline gives CDR1 MDHEN, CDR2 SYDVKM. V trimming: 7 bases; J trimming: 9 bases; junction bases outside the gene matches: 7. The CDR3, as DNA: TGTGCCAGCACTCGGACTAGCGGGATTGGTGAGCAGTTCTTC. Its translation is CASTRTSGIGEQFF.

The genes are TRBV7-9 and TRBJ2-7; D ambiguous. The V gene's germline CDR1 is SEHNR and CDR2 FQNEAQ (reference sequence). There are 13 residues in the CDR3. The V gene lost 5 bases and the J gene lost 9 bases, with 17 bases spanning the gap. Here the CDR3 DNA reads TGTGCCAGCAGCGCAGCCATGGGGTCTGCGCAGTACTTC. Translation gives CASSAAMGSAQYF.

The gene calls are TRBV27 and TRBJ2-2; no reliable D call. Germline V gives CDR1 MNHEY, CDR2 SMNVEV (reference sequence). There are 14 residues in the CDR3. V lost 6 bases, J lost 3 bases, and 11 bases lay in between. CDR3: CASRRTGYTGELFF. The CDR3 nucleotides are TGTGCCAGCAGACGGACGGGCTACACCGGGGAGCTGTTTTTT.

V and J are TRBV6-6 and TRBJ2-7; the D is unclear. With 5 bases removed from V and 7 bases from J, the gap between germline ends came to 15 bases. CDR3 size: 13 residues. In germline, CDR1 is MNHNY, CDR2 SVGAGI (reference sequence). The CDR3 DNA is TGTGCCAGCAGTCCCCCAGAGAAAGCTGAGCAGTACTTC. Its translation: CASSPPEKAEQYF.

This chain joins TRBV21-1 and TRBJ2-7; the D call of TRBD1 is as the table states it, not checked on the DNA. TRBV21-1 is flagged as a pseudogene. CDR3 size: 14 residues. CDR3 protein: CASSKAIPGGEQYF. Here the CDR3 DNA reads TGTGCCAGCAGCAAAGCGATACCAGGGGGTGAGCAGTACTTC.

This clone was picked up one time. The V gene is TRBV27, the J gene TRBJ2-3, with 10 bases that match TRBD2. Germline CDR1 is MNHEY and CDR2 is SMNVEV (reference sequence). V was pared by 5 bases and J by 2 bases, with 7 bases of the junction left unmatched. The CDR3 totals 16 residues. CDR3: CASSALAGIYTDTQYF. The CDR3 region has the DNA TGTGCCAGCAGTGCACTAGCGGGAATTTACACAGATACGCAGTATTTT.

The chain recombines TRBV11-2 with TRBJ2-1; possibly TRBD1 for D (7 bases). The ends were cut back, 1 base at V and 0 bases at J, with 19 bases in the middle. CDR1 and CDR2 (germline): SGHAT, FQNNGV. The CDR3 is 19 amino acids. This chain's CDR3 is CASSLVRGEQGGSYNEQFF. The CDR3 DNA follows: TGTGCCAGCAGCTTAGTAAGGGGAGAGCAGGGGGGCTCCTACAATGAGCAGTTCTTC.

The sample holds a few counts of this clone. CDR3: CASSEASGLGGYTF. The CDR3 DNA reads TGTGCCAGCAGTGAAGCGTCGGGGCTTGGTGGCTACACCTTC. The gene calls are TRBV6-1 and TRBJ1-2; TRBD1 is a possible D gene (5 bases). Trimming removed 0 bases at V and 7 bases at J, with 12 bases between. Germline loops: CDR1 MNHNS, CDR2 SASEGT. CDR3 size: 14 residues.

The chain employs TRBV6-4 and TRBJ1-4, with 7 bases lining up with TRBD1. The germline V gene has CDR1 MRHNA and CDR2 SNTAGT. After removal of 3 bases from V and 8 bases from J, the junction contained 9 bases not matched to a gene. This CDR3 has 15 amino acids. Here the CDR3 reads CASSEGAGGTEKLFF. Written as DNA, the CDR3 is TGTGCCAGCAGTGAAGGGGCAGGGGGAACGGAAAAACTGTTTTTT.

The table lists this clone with a count of one. The chain combines TRBV7-2 with TRBJ2-3, with 9 nucleotides matching TRBD2. V shed 2 bases and J 2 bases; nucleotides not matched to a gene: 8. This CDR3 has 17 residues. From germline, CDR1 is SGHTA and CDR2 FQGNSA. The CDR3 bases are TGTGCCAGCAGCTTATTTTTAGCGGGAGTTTTCACAGATACGCAGTATTTT. Its translation is CASSLFLAGVFTDTQYF.

The CDR3 region is CASSVAGVGNTEAFF. The CDR3, as DNA: TGTGCCAGCAGCGTAGCTGGTGTAGGGAACACTGAAGCTTTCTTT. The chain employs TRBV9 and TRBJ1-1; D gene ambiguous. This CDR3 spans 15 amino acids. Germline CDR1 and CDR2: SGDLS and YYNGEE. With 0 bases removed from V and 1 base from J, the gap between germline ends came to 10 bases.

The chain has TRBV7-6 and TRBJ2-3; D is unclear. Germline V lookup: CDR1 SGHVS, CDR2 FNYEAQ. There are 14 residues in the CDR3. V lost 1 base to trimming and J lost 6 bases, with 11 bases between them. The CDR3 loop reads CASSLDPQQDTQYF. DNA of the CDR3: TGTGCCAGCAGCTTAGACCCCCAGCAGGATACGCAGTATTTT.

This sequence joins TRBV9 and TRBJ2-1; 7 bases are shared with TRBD2. Trimming removed 0 bases from V and 2 bases from J; junction bases left unmatched: 2. This CDR3 comprises 15 residues. Germline V gene sequence: CDR1 SGDLS, CDR2 YYNGEE. The CDR3 here is CASSVGGRAYNEQFF. The CDR3 region has the DNA TGTGCCAGCAGCGTAGGCGGGAGAGCCTACAATGAGCAGTTCTTC.

This rearrangement joins TRBV9 to TRBJ2-7; TRBD1 might be the D (6 bases). CDR1 is SGDLS, CDR2 YYNGEE, per germline. V was cut by 1 base and J by 5 bases, with 19 bases left in between. The CDR3 runs to 16 residues. CDR3 DNA sequence: TGTGCCAGCAGCGTACCGAAATGTCTGGGGGCAAACGAGCAGTACTTC. This translates into CASSVPKCLGANEQYF.

The chain carries TRBV2 and TRBJ1-5; D gene ambiguous. CDR1 is SNHLY and CDR2 is FYNNEI in the germline V gene. CDR3 size: 14 residues. Deletions cut 0 bases from V and 2 bases from J, with 5 bases between. The CDR3 coding sequence is TGTGCCAGCAGTGAAGCTATAGGCAATCAGCCCCAGCATTTT. This codes for CASSEAIGNQPQHF.

The chain employs TRBV19 and TRBJ1-5; D call uncertain. The V and J ends lost 2 bases and 0 bases respectively, with 5 bases between them. The germline V gene has CDR1 LNHDA and CDR2 SQIVND (reference sequence). The CDR3 extends over 14 amino acids. The CDR3 nucleotides read TGTGCCAGTAGTATAAAAAATAGCAATCAGCCCCAGCATTTT. Encoded protein: CASSIKNSNQPQHF.

V gene TRBV28 combines with J gene TRBJ2-3; D is possibly TRBD1 or TRBD2 (5 bases each). Per germline, CDR1 MDHEN and CDR2 SYDVKM. The V end lost 5 bases, the J end lost 6 bases, and 12 bases lay between the germline ends. The CDR3 is 13 amino acids. CDR3 bases: TGTGCCAGCAGTCTCCGGGACCCCGATACGCAGTATTTT. It codes for CASSLRDPDTQYF.

This chain connects TRBV5-8 to TRBJ2-2, with 7 bases lining up with TRBD2. This CDR3 has 16 amino acids. Germline-derived CDR1 and CDR2 are SGHTS and YDEGEE. V shed 0 bases, J shed 1 base, and the junction held 3 bases outside the gene matches. CDR3 DNA sequence: TGTGCCAGCAGCTTGGGGGTAGCGGGGAACACCGGGGAGCTGTTTTTT. Protein product: CASSLGVAGNTGELFF.

CDR3 amino acids: CARSLSNGANKETQYF. The CDR3 DNA follows: TGTGCCAGAAGCTTGAGCAACGGGGCTAACAAGGAGACCCAGTACTTC. The rearrangement links TRBV5-3 to TRBJ2-5, with D perhaps given as TRBD1 or TRBD2 (5 bases each). TRBV5-3 has ORF status, its function being uncertain. The CDR3 sequence is 16 residues long. The V gene lost 1 base and the J gene lost 5 bases, with 18 bases spanning the gap.

The gene calls are TRBV19 and TRBJ1-5; D gene uncertain. The CDR3 has 13 amino acids. The germline gives CDR1 LNHDA, CDR2 SQIVND (reference sequence). V was pared by 6 bases and J by 4 bases, with 10 bases between. The CDR3 DNA sequence: TGTGCCAGTAGCAACCAGTATAATCAGCCCCAGCATTTT. Protein product: CASSNQYNQPQHF. The full variable domain, its missing parts supplied by reference TRBV19 and TRBJ1-5, is DGGITQSPKYLFRKEGQNVTLSCEQNLNHDAMYWYRQDPGQGLRLIYYSQIVNDFQKGDIAEGYSVSREKKESFPLTVTSAQKNPTAFYLCASSNQYNQPQHFGDGTRLSIL.

The V gene is TRBV5-5, the J gene TRBJ2-7; 11 bases are shared with TRBD2. In germline, CDR1 is SGHKS, CDR2 YYEKEE (reference sequence). There are 15 residues in the CDR3. Trimming took 4 bases from V and 3 from J; bases not matched to a gene: 6. The CDR3 protein is CASSLGLAEFYEQYF. In DNA, the CDR3 is TGTGCCAGCAGCCTGGGACTAGCGGAATTCTACGAGCAGTACTTC.

The chain links TRBV28 to TRBJ2-1, with D maybe TRBD1 (6 bases). The CDR3 has 14 amino acids. The germline gives CDR1 MDHEN, CDR2 SYDVKM. With 6 bases removed from V and 3 bases from J, the gap between germline ends came to 12 bases. CDR3 nucleotide sequence: TGTGCCAGCAGCGTTCACAGGGACTACAATGAGCAGTTCTTC. Protein sequence: CASSVHRDYNEQFF.

This chain links TRBV6-6 with TRBJ1-2; the match to TRBD1 covers 7 bases. This CDR3 spans 13 amino acids. Germline CDR1 and CDR2: MNHNY and SVGAGI (reference sequence). V was clipped by 6 bases and J by 4 bases; unmatched bases: 5. The CDR3: CASRLTGAYGYTF. CDR3 nucleotides: TGTGCCAGCAGGCTCACAGGGGCCTATGGCTACACCTTC.

The chain carries TRBV14 and TRBJ1-4; 7 nucleotides match TRBD1. V trimming: 1 base; J trimming: 3 bases; junction bases outside the gene matches: 2. Germline lookup yields CDR1 SGHDN and CDR2 FVKESK. The CDR3 is 15 residues long. The CDR3 reads CASSQGDSPNEKLFF. CDR3 DNA sequence: TGTGCCAGCAGCCAAGGGGACAGTCCTAATGAAAAACTGTTTTTT.